The 21 T cell receptor beta chains below come from one sample, sequenced in a study of cytomegalovirus exposure and HLA in healthy donors. The primer mix had 60 Vbeta and 13 Jbeta primers. Sequenced by immunoSEQ multiplex PCR; TCRdb stores in-frame clones only, minus some. The sample includes under 150,000 clones, 65% to 85% of them seen just once. Sequencing was performed on PBMCs. The receptor set was obtained from a woman under 30 in good health and CMV-seronegative.

The chain links TRBV30 to TRBJ1-1; the D gene is possibly TRBD1 (5 bases). The CDR3 contains 14 residues. The V gene's germline CDR1 is GTSNPN and CDR2 SVGIG (reference sequence). Trimming cost V 1 base and J 5 bases, with 14 bases left between them. The CDR3 sequence is CAWSAQGGVTEAFF. CDR3 nucleotides: TGTGCCTGGAGTGCGCAGGGAGGGGTAACTGAAGCTTTCTTT.

The chain has TRBV28 and TRBJ1-1; perhaps TRBD1 as D (5 bases). CDR1 and CDR2 from the germline V gene are MDHEN and SYDVKM. The CDR3 runs 13 residues. V dropped 5 bases and J dropped 7 bases, with 14 bases sitting between them. The CDR3 DNA follows: TGTGCCAGCAGTCTCCCCGGGGGGAGTGAAGCTTTCTTT. It specifies CASSLPGGSEAFF. Filled out from reference TRBV28 and TRBJ1-1, the complete variable domain reads DVKVTQSSRYLVKRTGEKVFLECVQDMDHENMFWYRQDPGLGLRLIYFSYDVKMKEKGDIPEGYSVSREKKERFSLILESASTNQTSMYLCASSLPGGSEAFFGQGTRLTVV.

The V gene is TRBV14, the J gene TRBJ1-2, with D possibly TRBD1 on 5 matching bases. CDR1 and CDR2 (germline): SGHDN, FVKESK. V was shortened by 6 bases and J by 0 bases, with 14 bases between the two germline ends. CDR3 length: 15 residues. CDR3 sequence: CASSPWTRTNYGYTF. The CDR3 nucleotides are TGTGCCAGCAGTCCATGGACAAGGACTAACTATGGCTACACCTTC.

This clone is a singleton in its sample. The rearrangement links TRBV18 to TRBJ1-1; no clear D gene. The CDR3 has 12 amino acids. The V and J ends lost 6 bases and 1 base respectively, with 6 bases between them. CDR1 is KGHSH, CDR2 LQKENI, per germline. CDR3 protein: CASSEENTEAFF. The CDR3 DNA follows: TGTGCCAGCTCCGAGGAGAACACTGAAGCTTTCTTT. Together with reference TRBV18 and TRBJ1-1, the CDR3 gives the full variable domain: NAGVMQNPRHLVRRRGQEARLRCSPMKGHSHVYWYRQLPEEGLKFMVYLQKENIIDESGMPKERFSAEFPKEGPSILRIQQVVRGDSAAYFCASSEENTEAFFGQGTRLTVV.

This clone has a handful of counts. The rearrangement links TRBV6-1 to TRBJ2-7, with 7 bases that match TRBD1. Losses at the gene ends were 0 bases for V and 3 bases for J; bases not matched to a gene: 5. In germline, CDR1 is MNHNS, CDR2 SASEGT. CDR3 length: 15 residues. The CDR3 region is CASSEALGQHYEQYV. The CDR3 bases are TGTGCCAGCAGTGAAGCGCTGGGACAGCACTACGAGCAGTACGTC.

This chain joins TRBV28 and TRBJ1-1; no reliable D call. Trimming removed 1 base from V and 1 base from J, with 16 bases in between. The CDR3 is made up of 17 amino acids. CDR1 is MDHEN, CDR2 SYDVKM, per germline. CDR3 protein: CASSLFGLGEGNTEAFF. The CDR3 coding sequence is TGTGCCAGCAGTTTATTCGGGCTGGGAGAGGGGAACACTGAAGCTTTCTTT. Full variable domain (remainder filled in from reference TRBV28 and TRBJ1-1): DVKVTQSSRYLVKRTGEKVFLECVQDMDHENMFWYRQDPGLGLRLIYFSYDVKMKEKGDIPEGYSVSREKKERFSLILESASTNQTSMYLCASSLFGLGEGNTEAFFGQGTRLTVV.

The rearrangement links TRBV27 to TRBJ1-4; D perhaps matches TRBD1 (5 bases). Trimming cost V 6 bases and J 5 bases, with 16 bases left between them. This CDR3 contains 15 residues. Germline CDR1 reads MNHEY; CDR2 reads SMNVEV (reference sequence). The CDR3 here is CASSPWTQRNEKLFF. The CDR3, as DNA: TGTGCCAGCAGCCCTTGGACACAAAGGAATGAAAAACTGTTTTTT.

This chain connects TRBV6-1 to TRBJ1-1; no definite D call. CDR1 and CDR2 from the germline V gene are MNHNS and SASEGT. V was cut by 4 bases and J by 5 bases, with 14 bases left in between. The CDR3 is 14 residues long. The CDR3 loop is CASSVRTGGTEAFF. CDR3 in DNA: TGTGCCAGCAGTGTTCGGACGGGAGGGACTGAAGCTTTCTTT.

The rearrangement links TRBV4-1 to TRBJ1-1; 8 bases align to TRBD1. This CDR3 region has 15 residues. Germline V gene data show CDR1 as MGHRA and CDR2 as YSYEKL. With 1 base clipped from V and 1 base from J, the junction kept 2 bases outside the gene matches. CDR3 nucleotides: TGCGCCAGCAGCCAAGTAGGGACAGGGAACACTGAAGCTTTCTTT. As protein: CASSQVGTGNTEAFF.

V gene TRBV5-6 combines with J gene TRBJ1-3, with 10 bases that match TRBD1. The V and J ends lost 6 bases and 0 bases, in that order; junction bases with no gene match: 9. This CDR3 comprises 17 residues. Germline V lookup: CDR1 SGHDT, CDR2 YYEEEE. CDR3 protein: CASNRDRGSISGNTIYF. CDR3 bases: TGTGCCAGCAACCGGGACAGGGGTTCAATCTCTGGAAACACCATATATTTT.

This clone has just one count. This chain uses TRBV28 with TRBJ2-1, with 8 bases matching TRBD2. The CDR3 is 15 amino acids. CDR1 and CDR2 from the germline V gene are MDHEN and SYDVKM. Losses at the gene ends were 3 bases for V and 8 bases for J; bases not matched to a gene: 9. The CDR3 reads CASSFPPTSGHEQFF. DNA for the CDR3: TGTGCCAGCAGTTTCCCCCCCACTAGCGGCCATGAGCAGTTCTTC.

This clone appeared once. This chain connects TRBV4-1 to TRBJ1-1, with D perhaps matching TRBD1 (6 bases). V was pared by 6 bases and J by 1 base, with 12 bases between. Germline V gene lookup returns CDR1 MGHRA and CDR2 YSYEKL. The CDR3 loop spans 14 amino acids. This CDR3 reads CASRGGEENTEAFF. As DNA, the CDR3 is TGCGCCAGCAGAGGGGGAGAGGAGAACACTGAAGCTTTCTTT.

The chain employs TRBV6-1 and TRBJ1-6, with D maybe TRBD1 (5 bases). Germline values: CDR1 MNHNS, CDR2 SASEGT. CDR3 length equals 15 residues. With 5 bases removed from V and 5 bases from J, the gap between germline ends came to 13 bases. CDR3 residues: CASSRAGVDNSPLHF. CDR3 DNA: TGTGCCAGCAGTCGGGCGGGGGTGGATAATTCACCCCTCCACTTT.

The chain uses TRBV11-3 and TRBJ1-3; unclear D gene. The CDR3 totals 14 residues. V dropped 5 bases and J dropped 1 base, with 9 bases sitting between them. Looked up from germline, CDR1 is SGHNT and CDR2 is YENEEA. CDR3 DNA: TGTGCCAGCAGCCCACTATTTTCTGGAAACACCATATATTTT. Translation: CASSPLFSGNTIYF.

The chain recombines TRBV7-9 with TRBJ1-2; no definite D call. Germline CDR1 is SEHNR and CDR2 is FQNEAQ (reference sequence). The CDR3 has 11 amino acids. V lost 4 bases and J lost 3, with 3 bases in between. CDR3 region: CASSSDYGYTF. The CDR3 coding sequence is TGTGCCAGCAGCTCTGACTATGGCTACACCTTC.

The gene calls are TRBV7-2 and TRBJ2-5; D might be TRBD2 (5 bases). Trimming cost V 5 bases and J 5 bases, with 15 bases left between them. CDR1 SGHTA and CDR2 FQGNSA come from the germline V gene. This CDR3 region has 14 residues. CDR3 nucleotide sequence: TGTGCCAGCAGCGCTCCCGGGAAGACCGAGACCCAGTACTTC. Translation: CASSAPGKTETQYF. The complete variable domain, with remaining parts taken from reference TRBV7-2 and TRBJ2-5, reads GAGVSQSPSNKVTEKGKDVELRCDPISGHTALYWYRQSLGQGLEFLIYFQGNSAPDKSGLPSDRFSAERTGGSVSTLTIQRTQQEDSAVYLCASSAPGKTETQYFGPGTRLLVL.

The rearrangement joins TRBV2 to TRBJ1-2, with TRBD1 matching 10 bases. Germline loops: CDR1 SNHLY, CDR2 FYNNEI. V trimming: 3 bases; J trimming: 4 bases; junction bases outside the gene matches: 5. The CDR3 is made up of 15 amino acids. CDR3 in DNA: TGTGCCAGCAGTGACGACCGGACAGGGGGCTATGGCTACACCTTC. It is translated as CASSDDRTGGYGYTF. Complete variable domain (other parts from reference TRBV2 and TRBJ1-2): EPEVTQTPSHQVTQMGQEVILRCVPISNHLYFYWYRQILGQKVEFLVSFYNNEISEKSEIFDDQFSVERPDGSNFTLKIRSTKLEDSAMYFCASSDDRTGGYGYTFGSGTRLTVV.

The chain carries TRBV29-1 and TRBJ2-1; 11 nucleotides align to TRBD2. The CDR3 has 15 residues. With 3 bases clipped from V and 6 bases from J, the junction kept 7 bases outside the gene matches. Germline assignment: CDR1 SQVTM and CDR2 ANQGSEA. This CDR3 is CSVDIAGGPSNEQFF. The CDR3 region has the DNA TGCAGCGTTGATATAGCGGGAGGGCCCTCCAATGAGCAGTTCTTC.

The chain recombines TRBV29-1 with TRBJ1-2; D uncertain. The CDR3 is 15 residues long. CDR1 SQVTM and CDR2 ANQGSEA come from the germline V gene. Trimming shortened V by 1 base and J by 5 bases, and 17 bases separated the two germline ends. CDR3 DNA: TGCAGCGTTGAAGGGTCAGGAGGCAATTTTTATGGCTACACCTTC. Translating it yields CSVEGSGGNFYGYTF.

The chain employs TRBV5-1 and TRBJ1-1; TRBD1 might be the D (5 bases). This CDR3 contains 14 residues. V was cut by 4 bases and J by 0 bases, with 10 bases left in between. Germline assignment: CDR1 SGHRS and CDR2 YFSETQ. Written as DNA, the CDR3 is TGCGCCAGCAGCGGCCAGGGCATGAACACTGAAGCTTTCTTT. Protein product: CASSGQGMNTEAFF.

The chain joins TRBV6-5 to TRBJ2-3; 9 nucleotides line up with TRBD2. V shed 4 bases and J 4 bases; nucleotides not matched to a gene: 9. CDR3 size: 16 residues. The germline CDR1 and CDR2 sequences are MNHEY and SVGAGI. The CDR3 DNA reads TGTGCCAGCAGTTGGGCCGGGACTAGCTTCGCAGATACGCAGTATTTT. Protein product: CASSWAGTSFADTQYF.